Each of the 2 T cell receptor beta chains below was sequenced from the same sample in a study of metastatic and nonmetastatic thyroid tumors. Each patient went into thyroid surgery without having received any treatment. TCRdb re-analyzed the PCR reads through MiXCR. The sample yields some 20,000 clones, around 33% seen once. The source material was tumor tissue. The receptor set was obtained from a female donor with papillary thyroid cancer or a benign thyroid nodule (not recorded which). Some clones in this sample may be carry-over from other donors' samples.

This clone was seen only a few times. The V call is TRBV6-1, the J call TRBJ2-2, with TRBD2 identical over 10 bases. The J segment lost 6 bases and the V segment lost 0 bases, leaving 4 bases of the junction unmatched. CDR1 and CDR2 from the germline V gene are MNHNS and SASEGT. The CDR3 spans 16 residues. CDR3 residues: CASSEAPGLAPGELFF. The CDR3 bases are TGTGCCAGCAGTGAAGCCCCGGGACTAGCGCCCGGGGAGCTGTTTTTT.

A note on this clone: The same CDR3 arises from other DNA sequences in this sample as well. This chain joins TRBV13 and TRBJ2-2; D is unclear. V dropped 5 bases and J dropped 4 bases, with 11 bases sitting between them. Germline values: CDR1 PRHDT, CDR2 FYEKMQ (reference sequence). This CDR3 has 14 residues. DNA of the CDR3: TGTGCCAGCAGCACGCAGAGACTCACCGGGGAGCTGTTTTTT. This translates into CASSTQRLTGELFF.